This record concerns one TCR beta chain sequence. What this receptor recognizes is not known. No quality values exist for individual bases; no much larger clone is one base distant. V ends up 5 bases short and J 6 bases short, with an unmatched junction base count of 17. Counted from cysteine to phenylalanine, this CDR3 has 18 amino acids. Only CDR3 DNA is held: 54 bases, read in frame from base 1. Reading the germline V gene gives CDR1 SGHVS and CDR2 FNYEAQ. These data belong to a study of cytomegalovirus exposure and HLA in healthy donors (dated by TCRdb to the late 2010s). Study-wide context: A later analysis indicated that the 120 or so validation repertoires were generated on the platform also employed for the 670 or so repertoires of the first cohort. The study aimed to test whether signatures of past pathogen exposure could be identified by cataloging public T cell receptors. To predict cytomegalovirus infection status, the study brought together high-throughput TCR immunosequencing, statistical association of individual TCRs with disease status, and machine learning. Along with the approximately 700-subject first cohort, a separate validation cohort of around 120 different subjects was used.

Overall results and qualifications from the work: While some public TCRs were present in many individuals, most TCR sequences turned up only very rarely across donors. In a later analysis, TCRs clustered in the first cohort were found to also tend to co-occur in the roughly 120 validation repertoires, with 90% to 95% of cluster scores above 0. A later analysis lacked HLA typing for the validation cohort, so it scored co-occurrence in that cohort across all 110 or so repertoires. The study gave a list of around 170 TCR beta chains associated with cytomegalovirus. In vitro tests confirmed that a few of the cytomegalovirus-associated TCR beta chains recognize cytomegalovirus antigens. The classifier was reported to diagnose cytomegalovirus status with high specificity and sensitivity in both the original and validation cohorts. The authors suggested that the approach could potentially be extended to other disease states and immunological phenotypes.

Separate from the roughly 700-subject first cohort, the validation cohort of 95 to 150 subjects was the group to which the donors belonged. Library method: the immunoSEQ multiplex PCR assay. The study's own analysis went as follows. A statistical classification framework was built for diagnosing cytomegalovirus status from the catalog of TCR beta chain sequences. Here the immuneACCESS table is served through TCRdb, limited to in-frame sequences with V and J called. Missing clones are a known gap in these copies; in checked studies unresolved V genes cover under half, and the rest lacks a known reason. From that table come the V and J calls and clone size; the DNA was used to work out D and trimming. The sample contains some 100,000 clones, more than 70% of them found a single time. The ten largest make up around 2% of the sample.

The specimen sequenced was PBMCs. The origin of this receptor is a man aged 18-30 years in good health and CMV-seronegative. The chain employs TRBV7-6 and TRBJ2-7; the central 12 bases match TRBD2. This receptor carries the CDR3 CASSPGASGRVSGFEQYF. The DNA reads as follows: TGTGCCAGCAGCCCTGGGGCTAGCGGGAGGGTTTCGGGTTTCGAGCAGTACTTC.